This is a list of T cell receptor beta chains from one sample in a study of T cells after yellow fever vaccination. TCRdb re-called the 5' RACE reads with MiXCR, one entry per CDR3 protein. The profile shows 30,000 to 40,000 distinct CDR3 sequences, 6% to 8.5% of them singletons. The input for sequencing was PBMCs, either bulk or a sorted T-cell subset (CD4+, CD8+, memory, or dextramer-sorted; not recorded which), taken on the day of the first yellow fever vaccination. These receptors were obtained from a man aged 18 to 30 who received the YFV17D yellow fever vaccine. Each CDR3 is given without its conserved first and last residue.

J gene: TRBJ2-7; V gene: TRBV27; CDR3 protein: ASSLSPSLGGGGYEQY
J gene: TRBJ2-2; V gene: TRBV9; CDR3 protein: ASSVALQGPNTGELF
J gene: TRBJ2-3; V gene: TRBV18; CDR3 protein: ASSPRVTPDTQY
J gene: TRBJ2-3; V gene: TRBV20-1; CDR3 protein: SASVSGLAGTDTQY
J gene: TRBJ2-7; V gene: TRBV3-1; CDR3 protein: ASGGQPSYEQY
J gene: TRBJ2-1; V gene: TRBV6-1; CDR3 protein: ASSPLMGTSYNEQF
J gene: TRBJ1-6; V gene: TRBV6-6; CDR3 protein: ASSYSSTGSLH
J gene: TRBJ1-5; V gene: TRBV9; CDR3 protein: ASSPRIEGQPQH
J gene: TRBJ1-2; V gene: TRBV11-2; CDR3 protein: ASSLGYFDRYT
J gene: TRBJ2-5; V gene: TRBV7-2; CDR3 protein: ASSFGIQETQY
J gene: TRBJ1-2; V gene: TRBV14; CDR3 protein: ASSQGLGRGPNYGYT
J gene: TRBJ1-3; V gene: TRBV6-1; CDR3 protein: ASSEGGRPPNTIY
J gene: TRBJ2-3; V gene: TRBV7-8; CDR3 protein: ASSLYGSYTDTQY
J gene: TRBJ2-1; V gene: TRBV27; CDR3 protein: ATGVISSRNEQF
J gene: TRBJ1-1; V gene: TRBV12-5; CDR3 protein: ASGLVVGQGPF
J gene: TRBJ2-7; V gene: TRBV3-1; CDR3 protein: ASSRGSPGYEQY
J gene: TRBJ2-6; V gene: TRBV6-5; CDR3 protein: ASSYLTGDSGANVLT
J gene: TRBJ1-1; V gene: TRBV20-1; CDR3 protein: SARDRYTEAF
J gene: TRBJ1-2; V gene: TRBV29-1; CDR3 protein: SATGPNYGYT
J gene: TRBJ2-1; V gene: TRBV5-6; CDR3 protein: ASSLWGGPVEQF
J gene: TRBJ2-1; V gene: TRBV6-2/TRBV6-3; CDR3 protein: ASSYPHNEQF
J gene: TRBJ1-2; V gene: TRBV5-6; CDR3 protein: ASNARTGAYGYT
J gene: TRBJ1-1; V gene: TRBV29-1; CDR3 protein: SVGERAGRNSAF
J gene: TRBJ1-2; V gene: TRBV4-1; CDR3 protein: ASRYSRARLLGGYT
J gene: TRBJ2-7; V gene: TRBV5-1; CDR3 protein: ASSLAGSYEQY
J gene: TRBJ1-3; V gene: TRBV5-6; CDR3 protein: ASSLAGGNTIY
J gene: TRBJ1-2; V gene: TRBV6-5; CDR3 protein: ASSYNNYGYT
J gene: TRBJ2-1; V gene: TRBV12-3/TRBV12-4; CDR3 protein: ASSRQRSSYNEQF
J gene: TRBJ2-3; V gene: TRBV9; CDR3 protein: ASSESGGYTDTQY
J gene: TRBJ1-2; V gene: TRBV30; CDR3 protein: AWNFQGQSDGYT
J gene: TRBJ1-6; V gene: TRBV12-3/TRBV12-4; CDR3 protein: ASSPGPYNSPLH
J gene: TRBJ2-7; V gene: TRBV11-2; CDR3 protein: ASSPGTSAYEQY
J gene: TRBJ2-2; V gene: TRBV24-1; CDR3 protein: ATRKDDTGVGTGELF
J gene: TRBJ2-3; V gene: TRBV4-3; CDR3 protein: ASSQMTGGRTDTQY
J gene: TRBJ1-2; V gene: TRBV20-1; CDR3 protein: SAGLRSYT
J gene: TRBJ2-3; V gene: TRBV7-6; CDR3 protein: ASSYTSTDTQY
J gene: TRBJ1-1; V gene: TRBV18; CDR3 protein: ASSPPLGLNTEAF
J gene: TRBJ1-5; V gene: TRBV5-6; CDR3 protein: ASSLAGLLNQPQH
J gene: TRBJ2-2; V gene: TRBV12-3/TRBV12-4; CDR3 protein: ASSRMVGSGNTGELF
J gene: TRBJ1-5; V gene: TRBV7-2; CDR3 protein: ASSPLPGQPQH
J gene: TRBJ2-1; V gene: TRBV29-1; CDR3 protein: SVGFMGNEQF
J gene: TRBJ2-2; V gene: TRBV6-4; CDR3 protein: ASSSGDTGELF
J gene: TRBJ2-5; V gene: TRBV6-2/TRBV6-3; CDR3 protein: ASSPRQGADQETQY
J gene: TRBJ1-3; V gene: TRBV7-2; CDR3 protein: ASSPGTATGNTIY
J gene: TRBJ1-1; V gene: TRBV29-1; CDR3 protein: SVFPLAGNTEAF
J gene: TRBJ1-1; V gene: TRBV4-2; CDR3 protein: ASSQDRNTEAF
J gene: TRBJ2-2; V gene: TRBV11-2; CDR3 protein: ASSPRTATNTGELF
J gene: TRBJ1-1; V gene: TRBV5-1; CDR3 protein: ASSSLNPGNTEAF
J gene: TRBJ1-1; V gene: TRBV11-2; CDR3 protein: ASSSPGGTARNTEAF
J gene: TRBJ1-2; V gene: TRBV7-2; CDR3 protein: ASSRNQGNYGYT
J gene: TRBJ2-3; V gene: TRBV19; CDR3 protein: ASSSDRQGASTDTQY
J gene: TRBJ2-7; V gene: TRBV5-1; CDR3 protein: ASSLEGVEGHEQY
J gene: TRBJ1-3; V gene: TRBV7-7; CDR3 protein: ASSLGVGAGNTIY
J gene: TRBJ2-1; V gene: TRBV6-2/TRBV6-3; CDR3 protein: ASRVGTVGNEQF
J gene: TRBJ2-1; V gene: TRBV9; CDR3 protein: ASSVAWGAYNEQF
J gene: TRBJ2-7; V gene: TRBV23-1; CDR3 protein: ASSQSGYEQY
J gene: TRBJ2-6; V gene: TRBV7-8; CDR3 protein: ASIRDRVFGGANVLT
J gene: TRBJ1-2; V gene: TRBV10-3; CDR3 protein: AISERPGTEYGYT
J gene: TRBJ2-2; V gene: TRBV5-1; CDR3 protein: ASSPYRVGGELF
J gene: TRBJ1-1; V gene: TRBV7-9; CDR3 protein: ASSFEAFTEAF